Listed below are T cell receptor beta chains from one sample, sequenced in a study of T cells in Graves' hyperthyroidism and ophthalmopathy. TCRdb fed the multiplex PCR reads into MiXCR, producing one record per CDR3 protein. The sample has 600,000 to 800,000 distinct CDR3 sequences, over 35% seen once; the top ten hold less than 35%. Sequenced: blood. Receptor source: a woman aged 40-49 years with Graves' hyperthyroidism. The conserved cysteine and the conserved F or W are not part of the CDR3 here.

CDR3aa: ASSLELSNQPQH
j_gene: TRBJ1-5
v_gene: TRBV12-3/TRBV12-4

CDR3aa: ATSERDTEAF
j_gene: TRBJ1-1
v_gene: TRBV24-1

CDR3aa: ASNKGDANTEAF
j_gene: TRBJ1-1
v_gene: TRBV19

CDR3aa: ASSRATSGGHNEQF
j_gene: TRBJ2-1
v_gene: TRBV7-2

CDR3aa: ASSLEGDNSPLH
j_gene: TRBJ1-6
v_gene: TRBV5-1

CDR3aa: ASSSSGVGNEKLF
j_gene: TRBJ1-4
v_gene: TRBV7-2

CDR3aa: ASSPSGTNREKLF
j_gene: TRBJ1-4
v_gene: TRBV14

CDR3aa: ASSSPEAAHSYEQY
j_gene: TRBJ2-7
v_gene: TRBV13

CDR3aa: SASTVNTEAF
j_gene: TRBJ1-1
v_gene: TRBV20-1

CDR3aa: ASSPYPLDRSGNTIY
j_gene: TRBJ1-3
v_gene: TRBV6-1

CDR3aa: SAMRTVNQPQH
j_gene: TRBJ1-5
v_gene: TRBV20-1

CDR3aa: ASRPGRESEQY
j_gene: TRBJ2-7
v_gene: TRBV28

CDR3aa: ASSDGQQGQGAFCGYT
j_gene: TRBJ1-2
v_gene: TRBV5-1

CDR3aa: ASHQRGRLKAF
j_gene: TRBJ1-1
v_gene: TRBV19

CDR3aa: ASSLDLYHYGYT
j_gene: TRBJ1-2
v_gene: TRBV7-9

CDR3aa: ASSFSVISEAF
j_gene: TRBJ1-1
v_gene: TRBV7-9

CDR3aa: ASSLANFETQY
j_gene: TRBJ2-5
v_gene: TRBV5-6

CDR3aa: ASSQGTSGGNEQF
j_gene: TRBJ2-1
v_gene: TRBV7-7

CDR3aa: SVENLQENTEAF
j_gene: TRBJ1-1
v_gene: TRBV29-1

CDR3aa: ASSIGQAGGPETQY
j_gene: TRBJ2-5
v_gene: TRBV19

CDR3aa: ASSWGQGNSYEQY
j_gene: TRBJ2-7
v_gene: TRBV7-8

CDR3aa: ASSLSSGGEQY
j_gene: TRBJ2-7
v_gene: TRBV2

CDR3aa: SLRDNYGYT
j_gene: TRBJ1-2
v_gene: TRBV29-1

CDR3aa: ASSFVGNQPQH
j_gene: TRBJ1-5
v_gene: TRBV27

CDR3aa: ASTSWRAEAF
j_gene: TRBJ1-1
v_gene: TRBV12-3/TRBV12-4

CDR3aa: SVEPLLAGVADTQY
j_gene: TRBJ2-3
v_gene: TRBV29-1

CDR3aa: ASSPGQGSLGYEQY
j_gene: TRBJ2-7
v_gene: TRBV19

CDR3aa: ASSNRLAFH
j_gene: TRBJ1-6
v_gene: TRBV7-2

CDR3aa: SARDSYQETQY
j_gene: TRBJ2-5
v_gene: TRBV20-1